Listed here are 5 T cell receptor beta chains from one sample, sequenced in a study of blood T cell repertoires in COVID-19. The repertoire was sequenced with immunoSEQ multiplex PCR; TCRdb's copy has only in-frame clones and lacks some. The repertoire holds fewer than 400,000 clones, with around nine tenths as singletons. The source material was PBMCs or T cells enriched from blood (not recorded which). The receptors originated from a woman in her forties or fifties who had recovered from COVID-19.

The chain combines TRBV2 with TRBJ2-1; 7 nucleotides agree with TRBD1. The CDR3 contains 14 residues. V was pared by 6 bases and J by 4 bases, with 6 bases of the junction left unmatched. Germline V gene sequence: CDR1 SNHLY, CDR2 FYNNEI. The DNA for the CDR3 is TGTGCCAGCAGCTACGGACAGGCGTACAATGAGCAGTTCTTC. Residues: CASSYGQAYNEQFF.

The chain carries TRBV5-6 and TRBJ1-2, with TRBD1 matching 9 bases. V lost 5 bases to trimming and J lost 8 bases; unmatched junction nucleotides: 10. CDR1 is SGHDT, CDR2 YYEEEE, per germline. This CDR3 contains 14 residues. The CDR3 DNA reads as TGTGCCAGCAGTCACAGGGGGCGCTGGGACGGCTACACCTTC. Translation: CASSHRGRWDGYTF.

The chain carries TRBV13 and TRBJ1-3; D is uncertain. The germline V and J ends were trimmed by 4 bases and 0 bases, with 7 bases remaining between them. The germline gives CDR1 PRHDT, CDR2 FYEKMQ (reference sequence). The CDR3 consists of 14 residues. The CDR3 region has the DNA TGTGCCAGCAGCTCGGCGGACTCTGGAAACACCATATATTTT. Its protein is CASSSADSGNTIYF.

This clone was observed once. In the same sample, other DNA sequences code for this CDR3. This chain links TRBV4-1 with TRBJ2-3, with D tentatively TRBD1 (6 bases). This CDR3 has 14 amino acids. V shed 0 bases and J shed 4 bases, with 8 bases lying between them. Germline V gene sequence: CDR1 MGHRA, CDR2 YSYEKL. As DNA, the CDR3 is TGCGCCAGCAGCCAAGACAGGGGTTCAGATACGCAGTATTTT. This gives the protein CASSQDRGSDTQYF.

The chain combines TRBV19 with TRBJ1-1; no clear D. V lost 6 bases, J lost 7 bases, and 6 bases lay in between. The germline V gene encodes CDR1 LNHDA and CDR2 SQIVND (reference sequence). The CDR3 sequence is 10 residues long. CDR3 in amino acids: CASRRSEAFF. In nucleotides, the CDR3 is TGTGCCAGTAGGCGGAGTGAAGCTTTCTTT.